This TCR beta chain emerged from a study of Graves' ophthalmopathy and Graves' hyperthyroidism. The authors amplified TCR beta CDR3 regions from RNA transcripts. The library came from an HTBI-primed first-round RT-PCR and a second-round multiplex PCR. A single record per CDR3 protein comes from TCRdb applying MiXCR to the multiplex PCR reads. The table has about 740,000 distinct CDR3 sequences, 40% seen once; the top ten hold around 40%. Diagnosis relied on clinical symptoms, serum thyroxine, TRAb, thyroid ultrasound and orbital computed tomography. PBMCs had their origin in fresh peripheral blood (roughly 10 ml). Worth noting for this clonotype: Its antigen remains unknown.

Study-wide results and caveats: Also, most clonotypes expanded in the thyroid above 0.001 frequency appeared in blood. Classification of ophthalmopathy versus stable hyperthyroidism by a 13-signature model yielded roughly 86% sensitivity and 70% to 83% specificity.

The sequence derives from an adult man with Graves' ophthalmopathy. The specimen sequenced was peripheral blood.

The CDR3 sequence is CASSLLGPAGNTGELFF. CDR3 nucleotide sequence: TGCGCCAGCAGCTTGTTGGGTCCAGCGGGCAACACCGGGGAGCTGTTTTTT. V is TRBV5-1 and J is TRBJ2-2; perhaps TRBD2 as D (6 bases). CDR1 is SGHRS, CDR2 YFSETQ, per germline. This CDR3 comprises 17 residues. Trimming shortened V by 1 base and J by 2 bases, and 15 bases separated the two germline ends.